This T cell receptor (beta chain) was found in a study of T cell repertoires in cytomegalovirus infection. For the study at large: CMV epitopes that were recently identified and HLA-C-restricted were used alongside well-studied HLA-B-restricted ones. Indicated by public TCR beta signatures were CMV infection and matching HLA type. Study results and caveats: HLA-C-restricted CMV-specific TCR beta clonotypes were dominant in the ex vivo response. Using cumulative public TCR beta family frequency, the authors identified those who carried CMV together with the relevant HLA.

TCRdb passed the reads through MiXCR, listing each CDR3 protein once. This repertoire shows more than 95,000 distinct CDR3 sequences, more than 25% found once; its top ten account for roughly 50%. CDR1 is LGHNT, CDR2 FRNRAP, per germline. Trimming took off 5 bases at V and 1 base at J, with 24 bases between the two ends. This CDR3 contains 19 residues. This clonotype was detected many times. Its antigen is undetermined. The sample in question was CD8+ T cells from cultured PBMCs, obtained from culture after CMV antigen stimulation. The chain has TRBV12-5 and TRBJ1-3; perhaps TRBD1 as D (6 bases). This clonotype originated in a human donor in good health (CMV status not recorded). Some clones in this sample may be carry-over from other donors' samples. This CDR3 reads CASGPPVSTGGGSGNTIYF. In DNA form, the CDR3 reads TGTGCTAGTGGTCCCCCTGTTTCGACAGGCGGAGGATCTGGAAACACCATATATTTT.